This T cell receptor beta chain emerged from a study of glioma-infiltrating T cells. Findings and limits, study-wide: Above-expected tissue-blood divergence occurred in all gliomas, most in low-grade ones.

As regards this clonotype: The antigen is unknown.

TCR alpha and beta CDR3 regions were amplified from RNA using iRepertoire nested multiplex PCR. One-step reverse transcription and amplification started from approximately 100-400 ng of tissue mRNA or PBMC total RNA. TCRdb analysed the multiplex PCR reads with MiXCR anew, one entry per CDR3 protein. This table has 15,000 to 20,000 distinct CDR3 sequences, roughly 60% appearing once. The material sequenced was glioma tissue, nonneoplastic brain tissue, or PBMCs (not recorded which). The sequence was collected from a human donor with low-grade glioma or glioblastoma, undergoing nonglioma brain surgery, or in good health (not recorded which).

In DNA, the CDR3 is TGTGCCAGCGAGAAAGACACTTCCTACGAGCAGTACTTC. It encodes CASEKDTSYEQYF. This chain links TRBV6-2 or TRBV6-3 with TRBJ2-7; D gene uncertain. This CDR3 comprises 13 residues. CDR1 is MNHEY and CDR2 is SVGEGT in the germline V gene. The V end lost 8 bases, the J end lost 1 base, and 12 bases lay between the germline ends.